These 19 T cell receptor beta chains were all obtained from the same sample, sequenced in a study of blood T cell repertoires in COVID-19. The repertoire was sequenced with immunoSEQ multiplex PCR; TCRdb's copy has only in-frame clones and lacks some. Of roughly 300,000 clones in the sample, 85% to 90% were seen once. The material sequenced was PBMCs or T cells enriched from blood (not recorded which). These receptors were taken from a woman aged 18-30 years who had recovered from COVID-19.

V gene TRBV7-8 combines with J gene TRBJ1-1; no firm D call. V was trimmed by 5 bases and J by 6 bases, leaving 22 bases between them. This CDR3 is 16 amino acids long. Looked up from germline, CDR1 is SGHVS and CDR2 is FQNEAQ. The CDR3 reads CASSPDASSSGAEAFF. CDR3 sequence (DNA): TGTGCCAGCAGCCCCGATGCTAGTTCCTCCGGGGCTGAAGCTTTCTTT. The full variable domain, completed using reference TRBV7-8 and TRBJ1-1, is GAGVSQSPRYKVAKRGQDVALRCDPISGHVSLFWYQQALGQGPEFLTYFQNEAQLDKSGLPSDRFFAERPEGSVSTLKIQRTQQEDSAVYLCASSPDASSSGAEAFFGQGTRLTVV.

The chain links TRBV5-1 to TRBJ2-2; 13 bases align to TRBD2. V shed 7 bases, J shed 2 bases, and the junction held 11 bases outside the gene matches. This CDR3 spans 18 amino acids. The germline gives CDR1 SGHRS, CDR2 YFSETQ. The DNA for the CDR3 is TGCGCCAGCCGAGGACTAGCGGGAGATCAGGGAAACACCGGGGAGCTGTTTTTT. This codes for CASRGLAGDQGNTGELFF.

The chain links TRBV19 to TRBJ2-7; 14 bases align to TRBD2. This CDR3 region has 15 residues. Germline V lookup: CDR1 LNHDA, CDR2 SQIVND (reference sequence). V lost 10 bases to trimming and J lost 7 bases; unmatched junction nucleotides: 12. DNA for the CDR3: TGTGCCACCCAGCAAGGGACTAGCGGGAGTAATGAGCAGTACTTC. The encoded protein is CATQQGTSGSNEQYF. The full variable domain, with the rest looked up from reference TRBV19 and TRBJ2-7, is DGGITQSPKYLFRKEGQNVTLSCEQNLNHDAMYWYRQDPGQGLRLIYYSQIVNDFQKGDIAEGYSVSREKKESFPLTVTSAQKNPTAFYLCATQQGTSGSNEQYFGPGTRLTVT.

The chain combines TRBV19 with TRBJ2-2, with TRBD2 matching 13 bases. The trim removed 3 bases at V and 6 bases at J, leaving 7 bases unmatched. Germline assignment: CDR1 LNHDA and CDR2 SQIVND (reference sequence). The CDR3 contains 17 residues. Written as DNA, the CDR3 is TGTGCCAGTAGTATCAGAGGGACTAGCGGGATCCCCGGGGAGCTGTTTTTT. Its protein product is CASSIRGTSGIPGELFF.

This clone was recorded only once. The chain uses TRBV2 and TRBJ1-4, with 9 nucleotides matching TRBD1. Unmatched junction bases numbered 10, after V lost 6 bases and J lost 8 bases. CDR1 and CDR2 (germline): SNHLY, FYNNEI. This CDR3 region has 15 residues. Here the CDR3 DNA reads TGTGCCAGCAGAACCGGGACAGGGTACGGGGAAAAACTGTTTTTT. Amino acids: CASRTGTGYGEKLFF.

This clone was seen just once. The chain joins TRBV2 to TRBJ2-1; 8 bases fit TRBD1. The germline V gene encodes CDR1 SNHLY and CDR2 FYNNEI. The CDR3 runs to 15 residues. V shed 2 bases and J 2 bases; nucleotides not matched to a gene: 2. Here the CDR3 DNA reads TGTGCCAGCAGTGAATCAGGGGGCCCCTACAATGAGCAGTTCTTC. Translating it yields CASSESGGPYNEQFF. The full variable domain, its missing parts supplied by reference TRBV2 and TRBJ2-1, is EPEVTQTPSHQVTQMGQEVILRCVPISNHLYFYWYRQILGQKVEFLVSFYNNEISEKSEIFDDQFSVERPDGSNFTLKIRSTKLEDSAMYFCASSESGGPYNEQFFGPGTRLTVL.

J is TRBJ2-3 and V is TRBV9; a weak D match, TRBD2 (5 bases). CDR3 length equals 14 residues. V lost 3 bases to trimming and J lost 5 bases, with 13 bases between them. The germline CDR1 and CDR2 sequences are SGDLS and YYNGEE. CDR3 sequence (DNA): TGTGCCAGCAGCGGGCTAGCTAAGGAAGATACGCAGTATTTT. Translated, it gives CASSGLAKEDTQYF.

V usage is TRBV4-1 and J usage is TRBJ1-2; no clear D gene. This CDR3 has 12 amino acids. V dropped 1 base and J dropped 3 bases, with 3 bases sitting between them. The germline V gene encodes CDR1 MGHRA and CDR2 YSYEKL. This CDR3 is CASSQADYGYTF. CDR3 in DNA: TGCGCCAGCAGCCAAGCGGACTATGGCTACACCTTC.

The CDR3 is CASSLDRTGFNYGYTF. For the CDR3, the DNA is TGTGCCAGCAGCTTAGATCGAACAGGATTTAACTATGGCTACACCTTC. The rearrangement joins TRBV11-2 to TRBJ1-2; D is perhaps TRBD1 (5 bases). Per the germline V gene, CDR1 is SGHAT and CDR2 is FQNNGV. V lost 0 bases and J 1 base, leaving 12 bases between the germline ends. The CDR3 length is 16 residues.

The chain uses TRBV6-1 and TRBJ1-1, with D unresolved. The CDR3 is made up of 15 amino acids. Trimming pared 0 bases from V and 1 base from J, leaving 9 bases between. CDR1 and CDR2 (germline): MNHNS, SASEGT. In DNA form, the CDR3 reads TGTGCCAGCAGTGAAGCCAACGCAGGGAACACTGAAGCTTTCTTT. It is translated as CASSEANAGNTEAFF.

V gene TRBV7-3 combines with J gene TRBJ1-6, with D hard to call. V lost 3 bases and J lost 8, with 11 bases in between. CDR1 and CDR2 (germline): SGHTA, FQGTGA. CDR3 length: 14 amino acids. The CDR3 spells CASSLTGLDSPLHF. In nucleotides, the CDR3 is TGTGCCAGCAGCTTGACGGGTTTAGATTCACCCCTCCACTTT.

A word on this clone: Relative to the germline gene, one junction end is altered; a read error may explain this. The CDR3 protein is CASSFSGQGVLF. CDR3 coding DNA: TGTGCCAGCAGTTTTAGCGGACAGGGGGTTCTCTTC. The chain has TRBV27 and TRBJ2-7; 10 bases are shared with TRBD1. Germline V lookup: CDR1 MNHEY, CDR2 SMNVEV (reference sequence). The CDR3 has 12 amino acids.

The chain combines TRBV5-1 with TRBJ2-1; 9 bases align to TRBD2. CDR1 and CDR2 (germline): SGHRS, YFSETQ. This CDR3 spans 15 amino acids. With V trimmed by 3 bases and J by 0 bases, 1 base remained unmatched. Here the CDR3 DNA reads TGCGCCAGCAGCTATAGCGGGAGCTCCTACAATGAGCAGTTCTTC. It specifies CASSYSGSSYNEQFF. Complete variable domain (other parts from reference TRBV5-1 and TRBJ2-1): KAGVTQTPRYLIKTRGQQVTLSCSPISGHRSVSWYQQTPGQGLQFLFEYFSETQRNKGNFPGRFSGRQFSNSRSEMNVSTLELGDSALYLCASSYSGSSYNEQFFGPGTRLTVL.

This clone was found a few times. V gene TRBV30 combines with J gene TRBJ2-2; TRBD1 agrees at 11 bases. V lost 8 bases, J lost 7 bases, and 6 bases stayed unmatched. Germline loops: CDR1 GTSNPN, CDR2 SVGIG (reference sequence). The CDR3 is made up of 13 amino acids. CDR3 DNA: TGTGCCGGACAGGGGGCTTTCGGCGGGGAGCTGTTTTTT. Translating it yields CAGQGAFGGELFF.

The chain recombines TRBV7-9 with TRBJ1-2; D remains unclear. The germline V gene has CDR1 SEHNR and CDR2 FQNEAQ (reference sequence). The CDR3 runs 12 residues. V was shortened by 5 bases and J by 2 bases, with 6 bases between the two germline ends. Written as DNA, the CDR3 is TGTGCCAGCAGCCCTAGAAACTATGGCTACACCTTC. As protein: CASSPRNYGYTF. Drawing the rest from reference TRBV7-9 and TRBJ1-2, the complete variable domain is DTGVSQNPRHKITKRGQNVTFRCDPISEHNRLYWYRQTLGQGPEFLTYFQNEAQLEKSRLLSDRFSAERPKGSFSTLEIQRTEQGDSAMYLCASSPRNYGYTFGSGTRLTVV.

This sequence joins TRBV28 and TRBJ2-1; 11 bases line up with TRBD1. The trim removed 7 bases at V and 8 bases at J, leaving 7 bases unmatched. The length of the CDR3 is 14 residues. Germline V gene lookup returns CDR1 MDHEN and CDR2 SYDVKM. The CDR3 DNA follows: TGTGCCAGCAAAGGACAGGGGGCGCGTGATGAGCAGTTCTTC. Its protein product is CASKGQGARDEQFF.

This chain joins TRBV9 and TRBJ2-7; TRBD1 might be the D (6 bases). The V and J ends lost 2 bases and 5 bases respectively, with 17 bases between them. Germline CDR1 is SGDLS and CDR2 is YYNGEE. The CDR3 is 15 amino acids. For the CDR3, the DNA is TGTGCCAGCAGCGTCTACAGGGATTCCCCCCACGAGCAGTACTTC. As protein: CASSVYRDSPHEQYF.

This chain links TRBV4-1 with TRBJ2-5; 13 positions agree with TRBD2. This CDR3 is built from 15 residues. CDR1 and CDR2 from the germline V gene are MGHRA and YSYEKL. Losses at the gene ends were 3 bases for V and 7 bases for J; bases not matched to a gene: 5. The CDR3 sequence is CASSQPTSGGGTQYF. Here the CDR3 DNA reads TGCGCCAGCAGCCAGCCCACTAGCGGGGGGGGGACCCAGTACTTC.

This chain connects TRBV4-1 to TRBJ1-5; TRBD1 aligns across 9 bases. This CDR3 is 17 amino acids long. In germline, CDR1 is MGHRA, CDR2 YSYEKL. V was clipped by 5 bases and J by 5 bases; unmatched bases: 13. CDR3: CASSILKVGQGHQPQHF. The CDR3 nucleotides are TGCGCCAGCAGCATACTAAAGGTGGGACAGGGCCATCAGCCCCAGCATTTT.